The 9 T cell receptor beta chains presented below share a single source sample, sequenced in a study of cytomegalovirus exposure and HLA in healthy donors. The PCR ran on 60 Vbeta and 13 Jbeta primers. The repertoire was sequenced with immunoSEQ multiplex PCR; TCRdb's copy has only in-frame clones and lacks some. This sample has tens of thousands of clones, with 70% to 85% found just once. Input material: PBMCs. These receptors all come from a man in his forties or fifties in good health and CMV-seronegative.

The V call is TRBV5-1, the J call TRBJ1-1, with D maybe TRBD1 (6 bases). V was cut by 0 bases and J by 1 base, with 10 bases left in between. The CDR3 extends over 15 amino acids. Germline CDR1 reads SGHRS; CDR2 reads YFSETQ. CDR3 in amino acids: CASSLGRTANTEAFF. The CDR3, as DNA: TGCGCCAGCAGCTTGGGAAGGACAGCGAACACTGAAGCTTTCTTT.

The chain joins TRBV28 to TRBJ1-5; weak D call: TRBD1 (5 bases). CDR3 length: 15 amino acids. V was trimmed by 4 bases and J by 9 bases, leaving 19 bases between them. Looked up from germline, CDR1 is MDHEN and CDR2 is SYDVKM. The CDR3 region is CASSSLEGQLRPQHF. The CDR3 DNA is TGTGCCAGCAGTTCCTTGGAGGGGCAACTCCGGCCCCAGCATTTT.

This rearrangement joins TRBV5-1 to TRBJ2-5; 11 nucleotides match TRBD2. Germline loops: CDR1 SGHRS, CDR2 YFSETQ. The ends lost 1 base at V and 2 bases at J; junction bases unmatched: 4. CDR3 length: 16 amino acids. The CDR3 DNA reads TGCGCCAGCAGCTTGCAGGGACTAGCGGCACAAGAGACCCAGTACTTC. Translation gives CASSLQGLAAQETQYF.

The chain combines TRBV19 with TRBJ1-3, with a possible D match to TRBD1 (5 bases). The V and J ends lost 3 bases and 4 bases respectively, with 16 bases between them. This CDR3 spans 16 amino acids. CDR1 LNHDA and CDR2 SQIVND come from the germline V gene (reference sequence). CDR3 in DNA: TGTGCCAGTAGTATCGAGGGGACTGCCCTGGGAAACACCATATATTTT. It encodes CASSIEGTALGNTIYF.

The genes are TRBV28 and TRBJ1-2; a weak D match, TRBD1 (6 bases). V dropped 2 bases and J dropped 8 bases, with 18 bases sitting between them. Germline CDR1 MDHEN, CDR2 SYDVKM. This CDR3 spans 15 amino acids. The chain's CDR3 is CASSLLSRQGYGYTF. Here the CDR3 DNA reads TGTGCCAGCAGTTTACTATCGCGGCAGGGGTACGGCTACACCTTC.

The gene calls are TRBV25-1 and TRBJ2-1; perhaps TRBD2 as D (6 bases). The V end was cut by 4 bases, the J end by 6 bases, with 13 bases between. From germline, CDR1 is MGHDK and CDR2 SYGVNS. The CDR3 covers 14 residues. The CDR3 bases are TGTGCCAGCAGTGGAACGGGACTTCTCAATGAGCAGTTCTTC. Protein product: CASSGTGLLNEQFF.

This rearrangement joins TRBV19 to TRBJ2-7; 8 positions match TRBD1. Germline trimming cut 6 bases from V and 0 bases from J; bases unmatched to any gene: 7. This CDR3 has 15 residues. Germline V gives CDR1 LNHDA, CDR2 SQIVND (reference sequence). The CDR3 spells CASSNRQGSSYEQYF. DNA for the CDR3: TGTGCCAGTAGCAATCGACAGGGGAGCTCCTACGAGCAGTACTTC.

J is TRBJ2-1 and V is TRBV11-1; 8 nucleotides match TRBD2. Germline V gene sequence: CDR1 SGHAT, CDR2 FQDESV (reference sequence). V was pared by 6 bases and J by 0 bases, with 4 bases of the junction left unmatched. The CDR3 contains 15 residues. The CDR3 DNA is TGTGCCAGCAGATTAAGCGGGAGCTCCTACAATGAGCAGTTCTTC. It yields the protein CASRLSGSSYNEQFF.

V usage is TRBV7-8 and J usage is TRBJ2-1; 10 nucleotides align to TRBD1. Losses at the gene ends were 1 base for V and 6 bases for J; bases not matched to a gene: 9. The germline CDR1 and CDR2 sequences are SGHVS and FQNEAQ. This CDR3 spans 17 amino acids. CDR3 nucleotide sequence: TGTGCCAGCAGCTTAGGACTCATGGGACAGGGGCTCAATGAGCAGTTCTTC. It encodes CASSLGLMGQGLNEQFF. The full variable domain, in which reference TRBV7-8 and TRBJ2-1 provide the parts outside the CDR3, is GAGVSQSPRYKVAKRGQDVALRCDPISGHVSLFWYQQALGQGPEFLTYFQNEAQLDKSGLPSDRFFAERPEGSVSTLKIQRTQQEDSAVYLCASSLGLMGQGLNEQFFGPGTRLTVL.